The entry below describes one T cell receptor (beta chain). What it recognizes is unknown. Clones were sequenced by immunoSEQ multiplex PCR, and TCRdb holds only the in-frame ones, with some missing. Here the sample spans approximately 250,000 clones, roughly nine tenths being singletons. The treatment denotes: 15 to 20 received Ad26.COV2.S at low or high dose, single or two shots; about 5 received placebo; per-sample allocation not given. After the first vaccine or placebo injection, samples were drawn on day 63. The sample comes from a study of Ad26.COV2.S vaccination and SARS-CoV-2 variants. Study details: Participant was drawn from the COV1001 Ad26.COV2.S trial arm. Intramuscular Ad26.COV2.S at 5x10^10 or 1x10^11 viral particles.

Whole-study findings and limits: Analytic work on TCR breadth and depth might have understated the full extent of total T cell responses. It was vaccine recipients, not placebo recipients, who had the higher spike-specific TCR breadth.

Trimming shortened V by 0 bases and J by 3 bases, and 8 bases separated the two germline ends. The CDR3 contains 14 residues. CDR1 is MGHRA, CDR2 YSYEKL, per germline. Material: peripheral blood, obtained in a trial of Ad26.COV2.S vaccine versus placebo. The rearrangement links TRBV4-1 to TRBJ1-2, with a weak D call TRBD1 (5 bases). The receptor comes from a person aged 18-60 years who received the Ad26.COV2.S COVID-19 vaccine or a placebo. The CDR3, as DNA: TGCGCCAGCAGCCAAGAATTAGGGGACTATGGCTACACCTTC. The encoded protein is CASSQELGDYGYTF.